The rows below give T cell receptor beta chains drawn from one sample of a study of human CD4 T cells and Enterobacteriaceae. Generated by immunoSEQ multiplex PCR, the TCRdb table keeps only in-frame clones and is missing some. The top ten hold around 1.8% of the sample, which has some 29,000 clones, just under 85% seen once. Sequencing was done on a sample of memory CD4+ T cells from blood. The receptors derive from a human donor in good health. The CDR3 runs from the conserved cysteine through the conserved F or W. D genes are given only for firm matches. Rows may omit the clone size; those that give it use once, few, many or a size class.

v_gene,abundance,j_gene,d_gene,CDR3aa,CDR3nt
TRBV14,.,TRBJ1-1,.,CASSQRGRGTEAFF,TGTGCCAGCAGCCAACGGGGGCGGGGAACTGAAGCTTTCTTT
TRBV30,.,TRBJ2-1,.,CAWSVPRPNEQFF,TGTGCCTGGAGTGTACCTCGGCCAAATGAGCAGTTCTTC
TRBV7-9,.,TRBJ2-7,.,CASRRGAAGSVIGF,TGTGCCAGCCGACGCGGGGCGGCAGGGTCGGTGATCGGGTTC
TRBV5-1,once,TRBJ2-3,.,CASSLERHGTDTQYF,TGCGCCAGCAGTCTTGAGCGGCACGGCACAGATACGCAGTATTTT
TRBV2,.,TRBJ2-3,.,CASKITYTQYF,TGTGCCAGCAAAATCACATATACGCAGTATTTT
TRBV28,.,TRBJ2-7,.,CASLGQAYEQYF,TGTGCCAGTCTTGGACAAGCCTACGAGCAGTACTTC
TRBV28,.,TRBJ1-4,.,CASSVLSGGANEKLFF,TGTGCCAGCAGTGTCCTATCGGGGGGAGCTAATGAAAAACTGTTTTTT
TRBV2,once,TRBJ2-3,TRBD2,CASKLAGGSTDTQYF,TGTGCCAGCAAGTTAGCGGGAGGGAGCACAGATACGCAGTATTTT
TRBV10-3,.,TRBJ2-3,TRBD2,CAISGGLADGTDTQYF,TGTGCCATCAGTGGGGGACTAGCGGACGGGACAGATACGCAGTATTTT
TRBV6-6,.,TRBJ1-1,.,CASRGDTKAFF,TGTGCCAGCAGGGGGGACACTAAAGCTTTCTTT
TRBV11-3,.,TRBJ2-7,TRBD1,CASSFRQGTEQYF,TGTGCCAGCAGCTTTCGACAGGGTACCGAGCAGTACTTC
TRBV9,.,TRBJ1-4,.,CASSVGGAGSFNEKLFF,TGTGCCAGCAGCGTAGGAGGGGCGGGGAGCTTCAATGAAAAACTGTTTTTT
TRBV4-1,.,TRBJ1-6,TRBD1,CASSLGDRPNSPLHF,TGCGCCAGCAGCCTCGGGGACAGGCCTAATTCACCCCTCCACTTT
TRBV30,.,TRBJ1-4,.,CASIRGTNEKLFF,TGTGCCAGTATCCGGGGGACCAATGAAAAACTGTTTTTT
TRBV28,.,TRBJ2-7,.,CASTKGLYEQYF,TGTGCCAGCACCAAGGGGCTGTACGAGCAGTACTTC
TRBV12-5,.,TRBJ2-3,.,CASGLVVGDTQYF,TGTGCTAGTGGTTTGGTAGTAGGGGATACGCAGTATTTT
TRBV6-5,.,TRBJ2-7,.,CASSRTALSSYEQYF,TGTGCCAGCAGTAGAACAGCCCTAAGCTCCTACGAGCAGTACTTC
TRBV6-5,once,TRBJ2-2,.,CASSITRYTGELFF,TGTGCCAGCAGTATCACTAGATACACCGGGGAGCTGTTTTTT
TRBV2,.,TRBJ1-2,TRBD1,CASSGTGGWVNYGYTF,TGTGCCAGCAGCGGGACAGGGGGTTGGGTGAACTATGGCTACACCTTC
TRBV7-8,.,TRBJ2-3,TRBD2,CASSPLAGGPSHRTDTQYF,TGTGCCAGCAGCCCACTAGCGGGAGGGCCCTCTCACCGCACAGATACGCAGTATTTT
TRBV7-9,.,TRBJ1-1,.,CASSLEMNTEAFF,TGTGCCAGCAGCTTAGAGATGAACACTGAAGCTTTCTTT
TRBV28,.,TRBJ2-1,TRBD2,CASSLGVLAGVWNEQFF,TGTGCCAGCAGTTTAGGGGTTTTAGCGGGAGTATGGAATGAGCAGTTCTTC
TRBV7-6,.,TRBJ2-3,.,CASSQPTMDTQYF,TGTGCCAGCAGCCAGCCTACTATGGATACGCAGTATTTT
TRBV27,.,TRBJ2-5,TRBD2,CASSRRLAGLGETQYF,TGTGCCAGCAGTCGTAGACTAGCGGGACTGGGGGAGACCCAGTACTTC
TRBV7-9,few,TRBJ2-7,.,CASSLDTVQGSNF,TGTGCCAGCAGTCTCGACACAGTCCAGGGAAGCAACTTC
TRBV7-9,.,TRBJ1-5,.,CASSLGGLNQPQHF,TGTGCCAGCAGCCTAGGGGGGCTCAATCAGCCCCAGCATTTT
TRBV18,once,TRBJ2-6,TRBD1,CASSGQGLGGANVLTF,TGTGCCAGCTCAGGACAGGGACTCGGCGGGGCCAACGTCCTGACTTTC
TRBV6-1,.,TRBJ2-5,.,CASSWAGQETQYF,TGTGCCAGCAGTTGGGCGGGCCAAGAGACCCAGTACTTC
TRBV5-1,.,TRBJ2-1,.,CASSLAGGIRVRNEQFF,TGCGCCAGCAGCTTGGCCGGGGGAATCCGTGTAAGGAATGAGCAGTTCTTC
TRBV28,.,TRBJ2-3,TRBD1,CASSPTGRKYF,TGTGCCAGCAGTCCGACAGGGAGAAAGTATTTT
TRBV29-1,.,TRBJ1-1,.,CSVEGVGGSGTEAFF,TGCAGCGTTGAAGGTGTGGGGGGTTCAGGCACTGAAGCTTTCTTT
TRBV6-1,.,TRBJ1-3,.,CASSEQRAPGNTIYF,TGTGCCAGCAGTGAACAGAGGGCCCCTGGAAACACCATATATTTT
TRBV5-4,once,TRBJ2-1,TRBD2,CASSRTSAYNEQFF,TGTGCCAGCAGCAGGACTAGCGCCTACAATGAGCAGTTCTTC
TRBV27,medium-sized,TRBJ2-7,.,CASSPPGEQYF,TGTGCCAGCAGTCCCCCCGGCGAGCAGTACTTC
TRBV7-8,.,TRBJ2-5,.,CASSQTRGETQYF,TGTGCCAGCAGCCAGACTAGGGGGGAGACCCAGTACTTC
TRBV5-1,once,TRBJ1-1,TRBD1,CASRVTGENTEAFF,TGCGCCAGCAGGGTGACAGGGGAGAACACTGAAGCTTTCTTT
TRBV5-6,.,TRBJ1-4,TRBD1,CASSFTGGRGPGEKLFF,TGTGCCAGCAGCTTTACAGGGGGAAGGGGCCCTGGTGAAAAACTGTTTTTT
TRBV6-6,.,TRBJ1-1,.,CASSLQAGLGNTEAFF,TGTGCCAGCAGTCTTCAAGCGGGGTTAGGGAACACTGAAGCTTTCTTT
TRBV18,.,TRBJ2-7,TRBD1,CASSLGQGYIYEQYF,TGTGCCAGCTCACTCGGACAGGGTTACATCTACGAGCAGTACTTC
TRBV6-5,.,TRBJ2-3,TRBD2,CASSYSKAGVTDTQYF,TGTGCCAGCAGTTACTCGAAAGCGGGGGTCACAGATACGCAGTATTTT
TRBV7-8,.,TRBJ1-1,.,CASSPLSRGGTEAFF,TGTGCCAGCAGCCCCCTGAGCAGGGGAGGTACTGAAGCTTTCTTT
TRBV5-1,.,TRBJ1-2,TRBD1,CASTRTGGSYGYTF,TGCGCCAGCACGAGAACAGGGGGCAGCTATGGCTACACCTTC
TRBV19,.,TRBJ1-5,TRBD1,CASSTLTGESNQPQHF,TGTGCCAGTAGTACTCTTACAGGGGAGAGCAATCAGCCCCAGCATTTT
TRBV7-2,.,TRBJ2-3,TRBD1,CASSLAAGGDTQYF,TGTGCCAGCAGCTTAGCGGCAGGGGGAGATACGCAGTATTTT
TRBV11-2,.,TRBJ2-6,TRBD1,CASRDRGTGANVLTF,TGTGCCAGCCGGGACAGGGGGACCGGGGCCAACGTCCTGACTTTC
TRBV29-1,.,TRBJ2-1,TRBD2,CSVSGRADNEQFF,TGCAGCGTTAGCGGGAGGGCCGACAATGAGCAGTTCTTC
TRBV28,.,TRBJ1-1,.,CASSFTGSEAFF,TGTGCCAGCAGTTTTACGGGGAGTGAAGCTTTCTTT
TRBV2,.,TRBJ2-2,.,CASRVEEGGELFF,TGTGCCAGCAGGGTCGAGGAAGGCGGGGAGCTGTTTTTT